This TCR beta chain came from a study of CD8+ T cells in alopecia areata (dated by TCRdb to between 2017 and 2018). Some background on the complete study: The treated patients, all with moderate-to-severe alopecia areata, were enrolled in an open-label pilot trial of oral tofacitinib given at 5 to 10 mg twice daily. Tofacitinib was given for 6 to 18 months, followed by 6 months of follow-up off drug to assess delayed response and recurrence. In treated patients, disease severity was measured using the SALT score, which gives the percentage of scalp surface area affected. In both human patients and the C3H/HeJ mouse model, the study applied high-throughput TCRbeta sequencing to look at T cell clonal expansion in alopecia areata. Human TCRbeta sequencing covered scalp tissue and sorted CD4+ and CD8+ peripheral blood T cells from patchy and totalis/universalis alopecia areata patients and healthy controls. Patients on tofacitinib were biopsied at baseline and after 4 and 24 weeks of treatment, and several of the patients also had a later scalp biopsy. Scalp clonality was compared across normal scalp (n=4), patchy alopecia areata scalp (n=8), and alopecia totalis/universalis scalp (n=8). RNA was obtained with the PAXgene miRNA kit for fixed scalp, the miRNeasy kit for PBMCs, and the RNeasy kit for mouse skin. Amplification of TCRbeta CDR3 regions was done by immunoSEQ multiplex PCR using 35 Vbeta forward primers and 13 Jbeta reverse primers. The investigation overall reported the following: Higher clonality and more expanded CD8+ clones were observed in lesional scalp than in normal scalp, particularly in alopecia totalis/universalis, a finding suggestive of antigenic drive. Tofacitinib significantly decreased scalp clonality and the number of expanded CD8+ clones among the top 100 scalp clones. Because the treated cohort was small and had just a single nonresponder, larger studies are needed to establish links between baseline CD8+ expansion and response. Compared with mice, TCR sequences shared between patients were less clear, possibly partly because of HLA diversity across the patient population. Unlike mouse skin, where gammadelta T cells dominate, normal human skin contains resident alphabeta T cells that get sequenced too, which complicates analysis of the scalp TCR repertoire. During tofacitinib treatment, many expanded lesional clones stuck around in both scalp and blood, and this persistence may partly explain why relapse happens after treatment is stopped.

Turning to this clone: Its antigen remains unidentified. No quality values exist for individual bases; no much larger clone is one base distant.

The CDR3 holds 13 amino acids from the cysteine to the phenylalanine. This entry keeps only the CDR3 DNA: 39 bases, framed from base 1. From a lookup of the germline V gene, CDR1 and CDR2 are SNHLY and FYNNEI. The junction carries 16 bases between V and J, which are trimmed by 7 bases and 6 bases respectively. The method was the immunoSEQ multiplex PCR assay. RNA was extracted from all samples and reverse transcribed into cDNA, which served as template for TCR sequencing. First-strand cDNA was synthesized with SuperScript III using a 2:1 mix of oligo-dT and random hexamers. A synthetic immune receptor repertoire was used to gauge amplification bias, and whatever bias remained was removed computationally. The study's own analysis went as follows. Raw reads were preprocessed to remove errors, and CDR3 was defined according to IMGT conventions as the region from the conserved cysteine to phenylalanine. Clonality was calculated as 1 minus Shannon entropy normalized by log2 of the number of productive unique TCRs. Whether scalp clones were CD4 or CD8 was inferred by matching scalp TCRbeta sequences against CD4 and CD8 repertoires sorted from blood. TCRdb took this table from immuneACCESS and kept in-frame rearrangements with V and J called. Such tables lack part of the clones; where checked against another copy, unresolved V genes explain under half of the gap, and the rest is unexplained. Clone size and V and J calls were adopted from that table, with D and trimming inferred from the DNA. This sample has about 180,000 clones in its table, and roughly half of those were observed once. The ten top clones hold over 9% of the sample.

The treatment or condition label, read with the paper, signifies: oral pan-JAK inhibitor, 5-10 mg twice daily. From alopecia areata patients, peripheral blood was collected along with lesional scalp punch biopsies. PBMCs were separated by density centrifugation and stained for CD3, CD4 and CD8, after which CD4+ and CD8+ T cells were sorted on a FACSAria. The sequence came from a human donor with alopecia areata. The sequence links TRBV2 to TRBJ2-7, and possibly TRBD1, on 6 matching bases. The specimen comprised CD8+ T cells sorted from blood, sampled around week 53, from a patient treated with tofacitinib. The bases read TGTGCCAGCACCGGGCAGGGGATGGGCGAGCAGTACTTC. This yields the protein CASTGQGMGEQYF.